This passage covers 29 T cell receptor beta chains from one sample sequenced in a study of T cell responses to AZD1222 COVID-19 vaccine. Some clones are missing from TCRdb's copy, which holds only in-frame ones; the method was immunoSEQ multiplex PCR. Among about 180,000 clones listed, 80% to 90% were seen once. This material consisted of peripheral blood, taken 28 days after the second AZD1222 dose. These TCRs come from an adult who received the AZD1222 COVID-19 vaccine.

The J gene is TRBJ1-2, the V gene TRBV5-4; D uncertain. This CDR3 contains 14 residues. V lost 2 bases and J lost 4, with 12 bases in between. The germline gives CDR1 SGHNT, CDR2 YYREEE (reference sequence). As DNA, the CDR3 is TGTGCCAGCAGCTTACGTCCCTCTCTCTATGGCTACACCTTC. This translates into CASSLRPSLYGYTF.

CDR3 sequence reads: CASSWGYTEAFF. The DNA for the CDR3 is TGTGCCAGCAGTTGGGGGTACACTGAAGCTTTCTTT. The V call is TRBV6-2 or TRBV6-3, the J call TRBJ1-1, with a tentative D call TRBD1 (5 bases). The germline gives CDR1 MNHEY, CDR2 SVGEGT. This CDR3 is 12 amino acids long. V was shortened by 4 bases and J by 3 bases, with 6 bases between the two germline ends.

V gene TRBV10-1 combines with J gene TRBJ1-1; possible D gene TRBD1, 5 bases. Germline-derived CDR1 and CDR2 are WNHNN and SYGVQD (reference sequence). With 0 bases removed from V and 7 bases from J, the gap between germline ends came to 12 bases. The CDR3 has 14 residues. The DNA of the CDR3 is TGCGCCAGCAGTGAGTCGGGCCCAACAGGTGAAGCTTTCTTT. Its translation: CASSESGPTGEAFF.

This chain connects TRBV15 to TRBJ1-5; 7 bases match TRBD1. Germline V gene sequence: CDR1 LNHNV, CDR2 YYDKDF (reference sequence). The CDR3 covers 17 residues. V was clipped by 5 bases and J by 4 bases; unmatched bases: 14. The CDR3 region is CATSSEEGGFWNQPQHF. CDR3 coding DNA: TGTGCCACCAGCTCGGAAGAAGGGGGCTTTTGGAATCAGCCCCAGCATTTT.

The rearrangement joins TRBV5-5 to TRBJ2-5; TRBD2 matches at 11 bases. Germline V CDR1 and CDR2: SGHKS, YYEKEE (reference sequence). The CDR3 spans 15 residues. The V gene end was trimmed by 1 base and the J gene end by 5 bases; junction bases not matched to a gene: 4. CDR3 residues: CASSLTSGGQETQYF. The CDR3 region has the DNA TGTGCCAGCAGCTTGACTAGCGGGGGTCAGGAGACCCAGTACTTC.

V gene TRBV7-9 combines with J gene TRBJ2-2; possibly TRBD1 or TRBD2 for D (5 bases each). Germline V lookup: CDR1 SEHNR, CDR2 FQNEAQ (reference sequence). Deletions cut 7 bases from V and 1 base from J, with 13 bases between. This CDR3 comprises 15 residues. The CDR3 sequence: CASIRGAMNTGELFF. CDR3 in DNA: TGTGCCAGCATCCGAGGGGCAATGAACACCGGGGAGCTGTTTTTT.

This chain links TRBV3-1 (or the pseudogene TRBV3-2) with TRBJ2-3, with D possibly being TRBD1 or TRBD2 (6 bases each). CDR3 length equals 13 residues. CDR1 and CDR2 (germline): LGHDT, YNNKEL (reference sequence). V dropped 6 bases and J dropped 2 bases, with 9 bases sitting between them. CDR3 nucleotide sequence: TGTGCCAGCAGTAGGGGGGCCACAGATACGCAGTATTTT. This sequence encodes CASSRGATDTQYF.

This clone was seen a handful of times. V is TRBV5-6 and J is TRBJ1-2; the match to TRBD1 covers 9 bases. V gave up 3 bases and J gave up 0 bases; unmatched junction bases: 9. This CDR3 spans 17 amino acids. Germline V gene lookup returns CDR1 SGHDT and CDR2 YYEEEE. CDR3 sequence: CASSSNRGRLTNYGYTF. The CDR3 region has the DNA TGTGCCAGCAGCTCAAACAGGGGGCGCTTAACTAACTATGGCTACACCTTC.

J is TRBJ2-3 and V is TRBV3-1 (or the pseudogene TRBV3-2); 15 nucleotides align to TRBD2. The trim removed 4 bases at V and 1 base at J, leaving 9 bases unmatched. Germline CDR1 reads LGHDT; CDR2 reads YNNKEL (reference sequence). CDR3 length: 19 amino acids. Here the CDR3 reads CASSLLGLAGGPGTDTQYF. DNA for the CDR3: TGTGCCAGCAGCCTCTTAGGACTAGCGGGGGGGCCTGGCACAGATACGCAGTATTTT.

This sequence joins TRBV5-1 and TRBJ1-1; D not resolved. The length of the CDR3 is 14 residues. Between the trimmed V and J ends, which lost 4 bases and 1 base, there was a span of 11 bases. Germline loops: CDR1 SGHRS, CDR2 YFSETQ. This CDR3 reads CASSREGPNTEAFF. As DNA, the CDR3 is TGCGCCAGCAGCAGGGAAGGACCGAACACTGAAGCTTTCTTT.

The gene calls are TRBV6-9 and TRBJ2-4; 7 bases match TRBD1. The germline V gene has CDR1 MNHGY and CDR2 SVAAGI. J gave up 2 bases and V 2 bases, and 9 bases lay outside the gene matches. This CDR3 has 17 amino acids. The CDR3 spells CASSYRGTAGPKNIQYF. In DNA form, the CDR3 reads TGTGCCAGCAGTTATAGGGGGACAGCCGGTCCCAAAAACATTCAGTACTTC.

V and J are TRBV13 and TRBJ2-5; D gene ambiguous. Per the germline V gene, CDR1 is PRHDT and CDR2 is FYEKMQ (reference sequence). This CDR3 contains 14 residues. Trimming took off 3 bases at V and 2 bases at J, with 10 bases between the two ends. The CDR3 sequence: CASSLGALQETQYF. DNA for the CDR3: TGTGCCAGCAGCTTGGGTGCCCTACAAGAGACCCAGTACTTC.

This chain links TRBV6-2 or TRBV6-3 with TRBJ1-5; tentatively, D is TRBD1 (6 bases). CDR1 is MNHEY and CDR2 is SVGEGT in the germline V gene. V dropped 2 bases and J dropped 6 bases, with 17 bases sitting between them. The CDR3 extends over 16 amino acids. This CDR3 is CASSYMDSRRGQPQHF. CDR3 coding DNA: TGTGCCAGCAGTTACATGGACAGTCGGAGGGGTCAGCCCCAGCATTTT.

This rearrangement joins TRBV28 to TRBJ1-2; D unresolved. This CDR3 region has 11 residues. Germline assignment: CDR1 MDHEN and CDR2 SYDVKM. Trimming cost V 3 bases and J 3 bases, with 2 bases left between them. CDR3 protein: CASSFDYGYTF. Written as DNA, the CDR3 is TGTGCCAGCAGTTTCGACTATGGCTACACCTTC.

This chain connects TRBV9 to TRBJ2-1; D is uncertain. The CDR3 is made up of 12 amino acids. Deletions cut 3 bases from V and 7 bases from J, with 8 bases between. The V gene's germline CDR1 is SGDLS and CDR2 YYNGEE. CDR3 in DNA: TGTGCCAGCAGCGGGTTACAAAATGAGCAGTTCTTC. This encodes CASSGLQNEQFF.

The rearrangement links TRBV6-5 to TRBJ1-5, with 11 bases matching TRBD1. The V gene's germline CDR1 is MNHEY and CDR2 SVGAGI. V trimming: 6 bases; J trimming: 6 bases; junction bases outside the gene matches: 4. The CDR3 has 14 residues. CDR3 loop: CASRPGTGGQPQHF. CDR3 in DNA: TGTGCCAGCAGACCCGGGACAGGGGGTCAGCCCCAGCATTTT.

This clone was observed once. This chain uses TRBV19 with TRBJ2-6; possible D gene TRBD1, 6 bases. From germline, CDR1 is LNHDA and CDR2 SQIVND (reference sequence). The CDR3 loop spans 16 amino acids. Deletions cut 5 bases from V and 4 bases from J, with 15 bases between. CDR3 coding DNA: TGTGCCAGTAGTCTCCAGGGACAAGCCGGGGCCAACGTCCTGACTTTC. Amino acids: CASSLQGQAGANVLTF.

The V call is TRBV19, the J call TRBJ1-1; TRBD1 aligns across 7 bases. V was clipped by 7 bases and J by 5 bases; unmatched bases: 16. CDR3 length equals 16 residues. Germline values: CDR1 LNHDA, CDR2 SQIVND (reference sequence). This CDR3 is CASKPTRGQVGTEAFF. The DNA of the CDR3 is TGTGCCAGTAAACCCACCAGAGGACAGGTGGGGACTGAAGCTTTCTTT.

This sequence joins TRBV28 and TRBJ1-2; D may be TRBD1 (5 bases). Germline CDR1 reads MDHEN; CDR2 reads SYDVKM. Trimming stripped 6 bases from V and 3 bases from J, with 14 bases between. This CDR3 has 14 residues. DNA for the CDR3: TGTGCCAGCAGCCTAGGGGTTCACGACTATGGCTACACCTTC. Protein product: CASSLGVHDYGYTF.

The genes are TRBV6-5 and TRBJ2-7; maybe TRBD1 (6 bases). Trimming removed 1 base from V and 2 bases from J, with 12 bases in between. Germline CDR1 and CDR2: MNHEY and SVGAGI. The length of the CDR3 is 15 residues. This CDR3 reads CASSYYGQGPYEQYF. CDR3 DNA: TGTGCCAGCAGTTACTATGGCCAGGGGCCCTACGAGCAGTACTTC.

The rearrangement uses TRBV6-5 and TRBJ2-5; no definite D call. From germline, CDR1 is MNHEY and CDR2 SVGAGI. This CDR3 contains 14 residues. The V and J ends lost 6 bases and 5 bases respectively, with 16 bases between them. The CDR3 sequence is CASSAARLRETQYF. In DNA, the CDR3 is TGTGCCAGCAGCGCTGCCCGTCTCCGGGAGACCCAGTACTTC.

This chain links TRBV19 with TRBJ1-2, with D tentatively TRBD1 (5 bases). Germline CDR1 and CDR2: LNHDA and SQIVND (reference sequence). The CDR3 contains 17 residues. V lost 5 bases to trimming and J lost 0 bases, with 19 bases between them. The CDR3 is CASSPRWQGRPNYGYTF. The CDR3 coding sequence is TGTGCCAGTAGTCCCCGGTGGCAGGGCCGCCCTAACTATGGCTACACCTTC.

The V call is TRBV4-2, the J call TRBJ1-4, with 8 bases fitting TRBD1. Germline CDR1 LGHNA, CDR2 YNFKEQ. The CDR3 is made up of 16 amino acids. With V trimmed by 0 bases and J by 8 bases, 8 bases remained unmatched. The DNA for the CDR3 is TGTGCCAGCAGCCAAGAAAGGGCAGGGGGCTTGGAAAAACTGTTTTTT. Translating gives CASSQERAGGLEKLFF.

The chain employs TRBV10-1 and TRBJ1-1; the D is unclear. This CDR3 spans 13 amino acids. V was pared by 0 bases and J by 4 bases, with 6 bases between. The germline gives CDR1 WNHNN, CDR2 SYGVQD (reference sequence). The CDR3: CASSESRSTEAFF. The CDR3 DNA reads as TGCGCCAGCAGTGAGTCAAGGTCCACTGAAGCTTTCTTT.

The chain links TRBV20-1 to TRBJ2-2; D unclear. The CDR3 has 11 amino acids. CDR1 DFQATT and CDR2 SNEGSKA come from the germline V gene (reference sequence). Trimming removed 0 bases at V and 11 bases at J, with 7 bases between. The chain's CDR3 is CSARDSIELFF. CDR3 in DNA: TGCAGTGCTAGAGATTCTATTGAGCTGTTTTTT.

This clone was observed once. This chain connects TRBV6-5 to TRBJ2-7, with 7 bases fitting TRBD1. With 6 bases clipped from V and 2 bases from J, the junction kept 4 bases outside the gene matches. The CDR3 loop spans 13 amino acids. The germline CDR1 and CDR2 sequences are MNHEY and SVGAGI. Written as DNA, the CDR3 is TGTGCCAGCAGACCGGGACAGCCCTACGAGCAGTACTTC. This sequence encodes CASRPGQPYEQYF.

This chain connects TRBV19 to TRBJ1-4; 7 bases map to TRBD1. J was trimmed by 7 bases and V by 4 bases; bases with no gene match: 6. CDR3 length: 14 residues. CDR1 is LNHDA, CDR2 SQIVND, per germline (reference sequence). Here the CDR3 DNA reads TGTGCCAGTAGTACCGGGACAGCCCCTGAAAAACTGTTTTTT. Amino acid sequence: CASSTGTAPEKLFF.

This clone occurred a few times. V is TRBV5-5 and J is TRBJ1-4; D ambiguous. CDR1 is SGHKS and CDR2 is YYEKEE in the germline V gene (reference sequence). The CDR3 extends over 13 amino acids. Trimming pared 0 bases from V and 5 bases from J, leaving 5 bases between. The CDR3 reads CASSLGGNEKLFF. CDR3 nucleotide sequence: TGTGCCAGCAGCTTGGGTGGGAATGAAAAACTGTTTTTT.

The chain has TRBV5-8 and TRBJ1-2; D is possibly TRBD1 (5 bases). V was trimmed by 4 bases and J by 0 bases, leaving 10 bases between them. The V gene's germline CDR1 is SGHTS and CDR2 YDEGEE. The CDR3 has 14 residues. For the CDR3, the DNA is TGTGCCAGCAGCGCCGCGACAGCTAACTATGGCTACACCTTC. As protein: CASSAATANYGYTF.